This T cell receptor beta chain was identified in a study of neurological immune-mediated disorders (dated by TCRdb to between 2018 and 2020). The study in broad terms: Peripheral blood TCR-beta repertoires from HTLV-I-associated myelopathy (HAM/TSP) patients, multiple sclerosis patients and healthy controls were compared by UMI-based sequencing. The 90 to 110 TCR-beta libraries included longitudinal samples, technical triplicates and paired sorted CD4+ and CD8+ T-cell subsets alongside PBMC samples. Of the approximately 70 subjects in the cohort, approximately 15 were HAM/TSP patients, about 34 were multiple sclerosis patients, and approximately 20 were healthy controls.

This clonotype came up many times. Its antigen is currently not known. The input lacks base qualities; no much larger clone sits a single base away. cDNA was synthesized by template-switch 5'RACE using a primer with a 10-nucleotide random unique molecular identifier that tagged each TCR transcript. Over 180 million TCR-beta sequences, covering 15-18 subjects, were produced in each sequencing run. The RNeasy kit was used for extraction of total RNA. TCR-beta VDJ regions were amplified with primers for the TCR constant region and the 5'RACE anchor, using the KAPA Real-time Library Amplification kit. Sample indexes and Illumina adaptors were added in a first PCR, and a second PCR then increased library yield. The roughly 650 bp TCR product was size-selected on a 2% E-gel SizeSelection system after Ampure bead purification. Library quality was checked on a Bioanalyzer, concentration was measured with Qubit, and libraries were quantified with the Kapa Library Quantification kit before pooling. An Illumina HiSeq 2500 was used to sequence the libraries paired-end at 2 x 150 bp. To increase sequence diversity, about 23-30% phiX was spiked into each library pool. The published analysis was carried out like this. Quality-filtered reads were processed with the UMI-based MiGEC pipeline, and over 75% of raw TCR sequences were removed by the MiGEC pipeline during error correction. VDJ genes were aligned to IMGT germline references, and each clonotype was defined by a unique CDR3 amino acid sequence together with V-J genes. Clonal expansion, Shannon diversity, and CDR3 relatedness (CalcPairwiseDistances, ClusterSamples) were evaluated with VDJtools, and phylogenetic trees were built with CLCbio workbench. Using coefficient-of-variation modelling across technical triplicates, the study counted a clone as expanded if it had at least 8 unique UMIs. TCRdb reran the public reads through fastp at Q25 and MiXCR, keeping productive beta chains. When rows share a CDR3 protein, they turn into one entry using the most common DNA and genes. TCRdb's processing, not the study's, gives the V and J calls here. In all, the sample holds some 21,000 distinct CDR3 sequences, and around 6% of those were seen once. In total, the top ten clones hold less than 50% of the sample.

V is cut back by 0 bases and J by 7 bases, with 18 bases in the junction unmatched. CDR3 length: 19 amino acids, cysteine to phenylalanine. This entry keeps only the CDR3 DNA: 57 bases, framed from base 1. From a lookup of the germline V gene (reference sequence), CDR1 and CDR2 are LGHDT and YNNKEL. Broad study findings and their caveats: No identical CDR3 amino acid sequences were shared among expanded clones across subjects, suggesting private TCR-beta repertoires in all groups. TCR clonal expansion was highest in HAM/TSP patients and lowest in MS patients, with MS patients falling below even healthy controls.

Healthy controls were blood bank volunteers in Maryland, USA. Sorted-subset TCR libraries were prepared from approximately 1 million sorted CD4+ or CD8+ T cells. Peripheral blood was subjected to Ficoll-Hypaque density gradient centrifugation to isolate PBMCs, which were then cryopreserved in liquid nitrogen. The study also sequenced paired sorted CD4+ and CD8+ subsets from healthy controls, HAM/TSP patients and MS patients. The source material was CD8+ T cells from blood. Rearrangement joined TRBV3-1 to TRBJ2-5; 9 central nucleotides agree with TRBD2. The TCR sequence derives from a man younger than 30 in good health. The nucleotides read TGTGCCAGCAGCCAAGATTCGTCTAGCGGGGAGGCCAGCCGGGGGACCCAGTACTTC. The resulting protein is CASSQDSSSGEASRGTQYF.